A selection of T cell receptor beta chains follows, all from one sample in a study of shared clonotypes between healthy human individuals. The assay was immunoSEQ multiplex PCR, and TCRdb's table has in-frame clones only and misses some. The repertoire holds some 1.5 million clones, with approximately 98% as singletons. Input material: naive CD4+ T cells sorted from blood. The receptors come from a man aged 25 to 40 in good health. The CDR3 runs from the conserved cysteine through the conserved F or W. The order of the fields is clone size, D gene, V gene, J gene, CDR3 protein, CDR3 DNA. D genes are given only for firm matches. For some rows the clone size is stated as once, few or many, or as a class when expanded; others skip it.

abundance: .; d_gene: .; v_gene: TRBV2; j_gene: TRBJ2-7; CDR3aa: CASRAENFSYEQYF; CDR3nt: TGTGCCAGCAGGGCCGAGAATTTCTCCTACGAGCAGTACTTC
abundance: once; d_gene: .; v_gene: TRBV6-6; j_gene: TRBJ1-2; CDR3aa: CASSSRATNYGYTF; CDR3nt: TGTGCCAGCAGTTCACGGGCTACTAACTATGGCTACACCTTC
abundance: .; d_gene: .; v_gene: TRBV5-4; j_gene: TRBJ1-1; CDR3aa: CASSLADREAFF; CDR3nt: TGTGCCAGCAGCTTAGCGGACAGAGAAGCTTTCTTT
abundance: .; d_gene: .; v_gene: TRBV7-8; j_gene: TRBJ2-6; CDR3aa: CASSSPSGVPSGANVLTF; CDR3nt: TGTGCCAGCAGCTCCCCATCGGGGGTCCCTTCTGGGGCCAACGTCCTGACTTTC
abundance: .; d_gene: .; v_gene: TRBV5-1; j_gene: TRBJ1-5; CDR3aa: CASSLGGYQPQHF; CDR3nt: TGCGCCAGCAGCTTGGGCGGGTATCAGCCCCAGCATTTT
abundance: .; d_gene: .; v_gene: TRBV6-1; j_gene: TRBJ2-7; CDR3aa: CASRGGYEQYF; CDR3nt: TGTGCCAGCAGGGGAGGCTACGAGCAGTACTTC
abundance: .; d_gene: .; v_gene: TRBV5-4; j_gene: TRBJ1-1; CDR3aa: CASSSPVEGTEAFF; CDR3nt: TGTGCCAGCAGCTCGCCAGTCGAGGGCACTGAAGCTTTCTTT
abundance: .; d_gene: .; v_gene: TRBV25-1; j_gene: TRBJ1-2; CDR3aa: CASSVSVWGADGYTF; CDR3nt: TGTGCCAGCAGTGTATCCGTTTGGGGGGCCGATGGCTACACCTTC
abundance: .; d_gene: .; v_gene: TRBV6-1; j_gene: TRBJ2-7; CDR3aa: CASRRTQGDYEQYF; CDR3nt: TGTGCCAGCCGACGAACACAGGGTGACTACGAGCAGTACTTC
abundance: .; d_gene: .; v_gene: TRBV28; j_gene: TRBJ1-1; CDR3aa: CASSRGTTEAFF; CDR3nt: TGTGCCAGTAGCCGGGGGACAACTGAAGCTTTCTTT
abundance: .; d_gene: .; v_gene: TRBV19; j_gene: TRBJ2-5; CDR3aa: CASSMGLTAQETQYF; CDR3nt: TGTGCCAGTAGTATGGGATTGACAGCCCAAGAGACCCAGTACTTC
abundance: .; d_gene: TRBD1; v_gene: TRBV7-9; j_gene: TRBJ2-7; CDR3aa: CASSLARGSYEQYF; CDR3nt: TGTGCCAGCAGCTTGGCCAGGGGGTCCTACGAGCAGTACTTC
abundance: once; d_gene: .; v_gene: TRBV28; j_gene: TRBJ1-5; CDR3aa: CASTSPRRGFNQPQHF; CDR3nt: TGTGCCAGCACCAGCCCTAGGCGGGGTTTCAATCAGCCCCAGCATTTT
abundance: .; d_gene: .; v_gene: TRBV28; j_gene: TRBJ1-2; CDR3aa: CASSFPLGSNYGYTF; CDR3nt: TGTGCCAGCAGTTTCCCTTTGGGCTCTAACTATGGCTACACCTTC
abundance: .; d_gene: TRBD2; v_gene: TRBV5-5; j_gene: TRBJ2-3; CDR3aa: CASSLRQHQGGWTDTQYF; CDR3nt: TGTGCCAGCAGCTTGCGGCAACATCAGGGAGGGTGGACAGATACGCAGTATTTT
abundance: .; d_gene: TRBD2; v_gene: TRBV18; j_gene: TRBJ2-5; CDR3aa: CASSSISGSRQETQYF; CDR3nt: TGTGCCAGCTCAAGCATCAGCGGGAGTAGACAAGAGACCCAGTACTTC
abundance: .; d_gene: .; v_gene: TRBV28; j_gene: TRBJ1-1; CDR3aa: CASIHPNTEAFF; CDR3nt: TGTGCCAGTATACACCCGAACACTGAAGCTTTCTTT
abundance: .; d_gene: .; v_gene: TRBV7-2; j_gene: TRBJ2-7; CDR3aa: CASSPLGHLHEQYF; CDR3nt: TGTGCCAGCAGCCCACTCGGGCATTTACACGAGCAGTACTTC
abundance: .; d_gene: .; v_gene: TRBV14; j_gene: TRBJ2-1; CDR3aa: CASSLRGGSSYNEQFF; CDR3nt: TGTGCCAGCAGCCTAAGGGGGGGGAGCTCCTACAATGAGCAGTTCTTC
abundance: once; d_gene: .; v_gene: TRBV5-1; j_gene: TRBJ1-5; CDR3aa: CASSLGGGGQPQHF; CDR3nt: TGCGCCAGCAGCTTGGGTGGGGGAGGACAGCCCCAGCATTTT
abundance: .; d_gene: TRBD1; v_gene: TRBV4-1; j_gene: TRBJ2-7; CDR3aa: CASSEGARSYEQYF; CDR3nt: TGCGCCAGCAGCGAGGGGGCTCGGTCCTACGAGCAGTACTTC
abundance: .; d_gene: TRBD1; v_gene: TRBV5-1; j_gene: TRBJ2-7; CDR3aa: CASRSRDREYEQYF; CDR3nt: TGCGCCAGCAGATCCCGGGACAGGGAATACGAGCAGTACTTC
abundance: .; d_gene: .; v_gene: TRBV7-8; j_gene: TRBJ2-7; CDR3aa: CASSLGLQIEQYF; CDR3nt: TGTGCCAGCAGCTTAGGGCTTCAGATCGAGCAGTACTTC
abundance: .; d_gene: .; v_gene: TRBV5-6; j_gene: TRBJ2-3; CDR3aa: CASSFILSAPTDTQYF; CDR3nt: TGTGCCAGCAGCTTCATCCTTAGCGCGCCAACAGATACGCAGTATTTT
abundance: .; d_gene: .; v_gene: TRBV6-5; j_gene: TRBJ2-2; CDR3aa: CASGREPPSGELFF; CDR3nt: TGTGCCAGCGGCAGAGAGCCCCCCAGCGGGGAGCTGTTTTTT
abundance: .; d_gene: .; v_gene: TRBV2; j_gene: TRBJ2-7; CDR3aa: CASSERGQGLTKQYF; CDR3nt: TGTGCCAGCAGTGAACGCGGACAAGGGCTTACGAAGCAGTACTTC
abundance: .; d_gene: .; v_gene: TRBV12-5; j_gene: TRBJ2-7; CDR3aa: CASGFHASRAILPYEQYF; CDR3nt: TGTGCTAGTGGTTTTCACGCATCCCGGGCGATCCTCCCCTACGAGCAGTACTTC
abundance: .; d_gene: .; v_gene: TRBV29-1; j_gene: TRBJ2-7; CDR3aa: CSVESGMAYEQYF; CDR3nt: TGCAGCGTTGAGTCTGGGATGGCCTACGAGCAGTACTTC
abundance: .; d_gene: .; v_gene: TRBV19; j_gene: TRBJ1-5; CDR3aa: CASSKARSGGSNQPQHF; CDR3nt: TGTGCCAGTAGTAAGGCCAGGTCGGGGGGCAGCAATCAGCCCCAGCATTTT
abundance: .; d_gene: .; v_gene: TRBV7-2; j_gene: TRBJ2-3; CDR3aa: CASSPQVVKTDTQYF; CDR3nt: TGTGCCAGCAGCCCCCAAGTTGTGAAGACAGATACGCAGTATTTT
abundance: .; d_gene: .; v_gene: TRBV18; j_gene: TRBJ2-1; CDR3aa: CASSPVERGEQFF; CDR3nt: TGTGCCAGCTCACCAGTCGAACGAGGGGAGCAGTTCTTC
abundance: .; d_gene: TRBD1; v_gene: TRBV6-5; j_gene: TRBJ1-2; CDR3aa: CASTRQGRSYTF; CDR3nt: TGTGCCAGCACTAGACAGGGGAGAAGCTACACCTTC
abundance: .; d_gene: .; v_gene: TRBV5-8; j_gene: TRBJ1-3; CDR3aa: CASSELFWPFLRNTIYF; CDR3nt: TGTGCCAGCAGCGAACTCTTCTGGCCCTTTTTGAGAAACACCATATATTTT
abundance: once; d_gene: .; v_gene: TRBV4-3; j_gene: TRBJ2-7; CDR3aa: CASSQVLGLDEQYF; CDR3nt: TGCGCCAGCAGCCAAGTGTTAGGCCTAGACGAGCAGTACTTC
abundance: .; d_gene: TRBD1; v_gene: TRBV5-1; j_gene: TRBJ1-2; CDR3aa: CASSLRDRAGGYGYTF; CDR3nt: TGCGCCAGCAGCCTCCGGGACAGGGCGGGGGGCTATGGCTACACCTTC
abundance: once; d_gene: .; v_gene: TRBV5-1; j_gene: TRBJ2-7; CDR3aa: CASSLGPDRLGYEQYF; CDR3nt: TGCGCCAGCAGCTTGGGGCCGGACCGTCTTGGGTACGAGCAGTACTTC
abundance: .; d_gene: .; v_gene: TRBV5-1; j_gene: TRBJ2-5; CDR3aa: CASSRTPQETQYF; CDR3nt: TGCGCCAGCAGTAGGACGCCCCAAGAGACCCAGTACTTC
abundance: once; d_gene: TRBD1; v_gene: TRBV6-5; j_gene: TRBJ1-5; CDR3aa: CASSDRDWQPQHF; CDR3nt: TGTGCCAGCAGTGACAGGGATTGGCAGCCCCAGCATTTT
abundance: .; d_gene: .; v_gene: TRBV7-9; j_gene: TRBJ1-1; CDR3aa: CASSLGTLNTEAFF; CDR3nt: TGTGCCAGCAGCTTAGGCACTTTGAACACTGAAGCTTTCTTT
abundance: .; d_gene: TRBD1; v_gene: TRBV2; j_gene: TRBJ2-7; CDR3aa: CASSPQGVVYEQYF; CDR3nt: TGTGCCAGCAGCCCACAGGGGGTGGTCTACGAGCAGTACTTC
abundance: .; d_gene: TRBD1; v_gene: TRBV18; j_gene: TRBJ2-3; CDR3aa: CASSFGQGVTDTQYF; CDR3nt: TGTGCCAGCTCATTTGGACAGGGTGTCACAGATACGCAGTATTTT
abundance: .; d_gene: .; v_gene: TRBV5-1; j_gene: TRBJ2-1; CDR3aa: CASSFNRAEQFF; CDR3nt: TGCGCCAGCAGCTTCAACAGGGCTGAGCAGTTCTTC
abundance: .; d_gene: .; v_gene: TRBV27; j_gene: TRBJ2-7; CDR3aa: CASRSVIVTYEQYF; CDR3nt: TGTGCCAGCAGGTCCGTGATCGTGACCTACGAGCAGTACTTC